These 13 T cell receptor beta chains were all obtained from the same sample, sequenced in a study of blood T cell repertoires in COVID-19. The repertoire was sequenced with immunoSEQ multiplex PCR; TCRdb's copy has only in-frame clones and lacks some. The data hold fewer than 50,000 clones, with 80% to 85% observed a single time. Specimen: peripheral blood. The receptors come from a man between 60 and 70 years old with COVID-19, enrolled during active disease.

This clone was observed a handful of times. The rearrangement links TRBV2 to TRBJ1-6; D remains ambiguous. This CDR3 is 15 amino acids long. Germline assignment: CDR1 SNHLY and CDR2 FYNNEI. Trimming left V 7 bases short and J 6 bases short, with 16 bases between. CDR3 nucleotides: TGTGCCAGCAATCGAATTGGAGGGTCTAATTCACCCCTCCACTTT. Protein sequence: CASNRIGGSNSPLHF.

J is TRBJ1-2 and V is TRBV7-9; 11 bases map to TRBD1. CDR3 size: 16 residues. Germline assignment: CDR1 SEHNR and CDR2 FQNEAQ (reference sequence). Unmatched junction bases numbered 7, after V lost 3 bases and J lost 4 bases. The CDR3 nucleotides read TGTGCCAGCAGCTTGGGGGGACAGGGGGTGTCCTATGGCTACACCTTC. Protein product: CASSLGGQGVSYGYTF.

This clone has just a few counts. V gene TRBV4-1 combines with J gene TRBJ2-7; D is ambiguous. Deletions cut 1 base from V and 0 bases from J, with 7 bases between. Germline lookup yields CDR1 MGHRA and CDR2 YSYEKL. The CDR3 runs 14 residues. Here the CDR3 DNA reads TGCGCCAGCAGCCAAGGGCCCAACTCCTACGAGCAGTACTTC. Amino acids: CASSQGPNSYEQYF.

This chain joins TRBV19 and TRBJ1-6; 7 bases line up with TRBD1. CDR1 LNHDA and CDR2 SQIVND come from the germline V gene (reference sequence). The CDR3 runs to 15 residues. Trimming removed 7 bases from V and 10 bases from J; junction bases left unmatched: 13. CDR3 DNA: TGTGCCAGTACCCTCCTACAGGGGAGGAGGTCACCCCTCCACTTT. Translating it yields CASTLLQGRRSPLHF.

This clone is categorized as medium-sized. The chain carries TRBV7-2 and TRBJ1-5, with D possibly TRBD1 on 6 matching bases. The CDR3 loop spans 15 amino acids. Germline values: CDR1 SGHTA, CDR2 FQGNSA. V lost 2 bases and J 4 bases, leaving 12 bases between the germline ends. The DNA for the CDR3 is TGTGCCAGCAGCTTATGGGGACAACGAAATCAGCCCCAGCATTTT. Translation gives CASSLWGQRNQPQHF.

CDR3: CASRGGTGLTDTQYF. CDR3 in DNA: TGTGCCAGCAGAGGCGGGACAGGGCTAACAGATACGCAGTATTTT. The genes are TRBV3-1 (or the pseudogene TRBV3-2) and TRBJ2-3; 9 bases fit TRBD1. The J segment lost 3 bases and the V segment lost 6 bases, leaving 7 bases of the junction unmatched. In germline, CDR1 is LGHDT, CDR2 YNNKEL (reference sequence). The CDR3 contains 15 residues.

The V and J genes are TRBV30 and TRBJ2-2; D ambiguous. The CDR3 consists of 13 residues. CDR1 is GTSNPN, CDR2 SVGIG, per germline (reference sequence). V was pared by 5 bases and J by 3 bases, with 10 bases between. This CDR3 is CAWSPRDTGELFF. The DNA of the CDR3 is TGTGCCTGGTCCCCCCGTGACACCGGGGAGCTGTTTTTT.

The chain uses TRBV6-5 and TRBJ1-1, with a possible D match to TRBD1 (6 bases). The V gene lost 7 bases and the J gene lost 5 bases, with 17 bases spanning the gap. The V gene's germline CDR1 is MNHEY and CDR2 SVGAGI. This CDR3 is built from 14 residues. In DNA, the CDR3 is TGTGCCAGCAAAAAGGGGGACCTTTGGACTGAAGCTTTCTTT. It translates to CASKKGDLWTEAFF.

The V and J genes are TRBV5-1 and TRBJ1-2; possible D gene TRBD1, 5 bases. Germline V CDR1 and CDR2: SGHRS, YFSETQ. CDR3 length: 12 residues. The V gene lost 2 bases and the J gene lost 8 bases, with 10 bases spanning the gap. The CDR3 DNA reads as TGCGCCAGCAGCTTTGGGGGGGACGGCTACACCTTC. Translation: CASSFGGDGYTF.

This chain links TRBV15 with TRBJ2-7; D might be TRBD2 (6 bases). This CDR3 has 14 residues. CDR1 LNHNV and CDR2 YYDKDF come from the germline V gene (reference sequence). V shed 0 bases and J shed 2 bases, with 8 bases lying between them. In DNA form, the CDR3 reads TGTGCCACCAGCAGAGACCGGGGGACCTACGAGCAGTACTTC. Its translation is CATSRDRGTYEQYF.

The V gene is TRBV28, the J gene TRBJ1-2; D not certain. CDR1 and CDR2 (germline): MDHEN, SYDVKM. Between the trimmed V and J ends, which lost 11 bases and 2 bases, there was a span of 15 bases. The CDR3 covers 13 residues. The CDR3 DNA sequence: TGTGCCGGAAGTGCGGGTGGGAACTATGGCTACACCTTC. Translated: CAGSAGGNYGYTF.

The chain employs TRBV28 and TRBJ2-1; TRBD2 matches at 10 bases. Germline trimming cut 4 bases from V and 0 bases from J; bases unmatched to any gene: 9. This CDR3 has 18 amino acids. Germline V gives CDR1 MDHEN, CDR2 SYDVKM. The DNA of the CDR3 is TGTGCCAGCAGTTCCTGGACTAGCGGCACGAGCTCCTACAATGAGCAGTTCTTC. As protein: CASSSWTSGTSSYNEQFF.

The rearrangement joins TRBV5-1 to TRBJ1-1; no definite D call. With 4 bases removed from V and 0 bases from J, the gap between germline ends came to 10 bases. Germline-derived CDR1 and CDR2 are SGHRS and YFSETQ. This CDR3 spans 14 amino acids. The CDR3 DNA is TGCGCCAGCAGCCGCGACGGGTTGAACACTGAAGCTTTCTTT. As protein: CASSRDGLNTEAFF.